This T cell receptor beta chain comes out of a study of blood T cell repertoires in COVID-19. At the level of the study: COVID-19 samples, acute and convalescent, were from the United States, Italy and Spain. In each case, the material was cDNA or gDNA derived from T cells, B-cell-depleted T cells, or PBMCs.

Looked up from germline, CDR1 is MNHEY and CDR2 is SMNVEV (reference sequence). The ends were cut back, 3 bases at V and 7 bases at J, with 16 bases in the middle. The CDR3 covers 15 residues. Those enrolled in Seattle joined during active infection and were followed longitudinally afterward. In the original workflow: Amplification of reference gene primers was used by the study to estimate nucleated cell counts. Profiling relied on immunoSEQ multiplex PCR, and the TCRdb table lists in-frame clones only, not all of them. The V and J calls and clone size were taken over from that table, and D and trimming were inferred from the DNA. Here the sample spans some 330,000 clones, around 92% being singletons.

The receptor's source is a woman in her thirties with COVID-19, enrolled during active disease. The genes are TRBV27 and TRBJ2-1, with a weak D call TRBD2 (7 bases). Sequencing input: peripheral blood. The CDR3 here is CASSFRRGQGNEQFF. For the CDR3, the DNA is TGTGCCAGCAGTTTTAGGCGGGGGCAGGGGAATGAGCAGTTCTTC.